The rows below give T cell receptor beta chains drawn from one sample of a study of blood T cell repertoires in COVID-19. Assay: immunoSEQ multiplex PCR; the TCRdb copy retains only in-frame clones and omits some. The sample yields over 120,000 clones, roughly 80% seen once. The sequenced sample consisted of peripheral blood. The receptors stem from a woman older than 75 with acute or convalescent COVID-19. Both conserved end residues are part of each CDR3. Each record gives: D gene, J gene, clone size, V gene, CDR3 DNA, CDR3 protein. D genes are given only for firm matches. The size entry is marked missing in some rows and otherwise reads once, few, many or a size class.

- | TRBJ1-1 | - | TRBV30 | TGTGCCTGGGGGGGGAGCGCTGAAGCTTTCTTT | CAWGGSAEAFF
TRBD2 | TRBJ2-3 | few | TRBV4-1 | TGCGCCAGCAGCCCCGGGTTCGGCGGGGGGGCCGGAACAGATACGCAGTATTTT | CASSPGFGGGAGTDTQYF
TRBD2 | TRBJ2-3 | - | TRBV7-8 | TGTGCCAGCAGGGTCGCCGGGACTACTAAAACAGATACGCAGTATTTT | CASRVAGTTKTDTQYF
- | TRBJ1-1 | - | TRBV19 | TGTGCCAGTAGTTGGGCCTCGCCAGCTGAAGCTTTCTTT | CASSWASPAEAFF
- | TRBJ2-3 | few | TRBV4-2 | TGTGCCAGCAGCCAAAGTCTGCAGGGAGATACGCAGTATTTT | CASSQSLQGDTQYF
- | TRBJ1-2 | - | TRBV7-9 | TGTGCCAGCAGCTTAGATCCGGGACTCTATGGCTACACCTTC | CASSLDPGLYGYTF
- | TRBJ1-1 | - | TRBV3-1/TRBV3-2 | TGTGCCAGCAGCCAAGGGGGCCAGCCGAACACTGAAGCTTTCTTT | CASSQGGQPNTEAFF
- | TRBJ1-1 | - | TRBV29-1 | TGCAGCGCCTCACACCTGAACACTGAAGCTTTCTTT | CSASHLNTEAFF
- | TRBJ2-3 | - | TRBV7-6 | TGTGCCAGCAGCTTAGCGCGAATCACAGATACGCAGTATTTT | CASSLARITDTQYF
TRBD1 | TRBJ2-3 | - | TRBV12-5 | TGTGCTAGTGGCCAAGGACAGGGTGGAGATACGCAGTATTTT | CASGQGQGGDTQYF
TRBD1 | TRBJ1-5 | - | TRBV4-3 | TGCGCCAGCAGCCAAGATTTCCGCAGGGGGAATCAGCCCCAGCATTTT | CASSQDFRRGNQPQHF
TRBD2 | TRBJ2-3 | - | TRBV18 | TGTGCCAGCTCACCTATCACTAGCGGGGGCCGAAGCATACCTAGCACAGATACGCAGTATTTT | CASSPITSGGRSIPSTDTQYF
TRBD1 | TRBJ1-2 | - | TRBV4-1 | TGCGCCAGCAGCCAAGGAGAACAGGGGGCCCGTCGACCTATGAACTATGGCTACACCTTC | CASSQGEQGARRPMNYGYTF
TRBD2 | TRBJ2-3 | - | TRBV3-1/TRBV3-2 | TGTGCCAGCAGCCAAGTCAGTGGGATAGCGGGGGGTCCAAGCACAGATACGCAGTATTTT | CASSQVSGIAGGPSTDTQYF
- | TRBJ1-5 | - | TRBV7-9 | TGTGCCAGCAGCCAGATGTCAGGTCCCCGTCAGCCCCAGCATTTT | CASSQMSGPRQPQHF
TRBD1 | TRBJ2-5 | - | TRBV5-1 | TGCGCCAGCAGCGGGGGACAGGGCGAAGAGACCCAGTACTTC | CASSGGQGEETQYF
- | TRBJ1-3 | - | TRBV6-5 | TGTGCCATAGAAAGGACAGCCTCTGGAAACACCATATATTTT | CAIERTASGNTIYF
TRBD1 | TRBJ1-2 | - | TRBV6-4 | TGTGCCAGCAGTGGACAGGGAGTTAACTATGGCTACACCTTC | CASSGQGVNYGYTF
- | TRBJ1-3 | - | TRBV5-4 | TGTGCCAGCAGCGAGGACAGCTTCTCTGGAAACACCATATATTTT | CASSEDSFSGNTIYF
- | TRBJ2-5 | - | TRBV7-9 | TGTGCCAGCAGCTTAGGCGGGGAAGAGACCCAGTACTTC | CASSLGGEETQYF
- | TRBJ1-4 | - | TRBV19 | TGTGCCAGTAGTATACGAAGGACATCCATCGGCGAAAAACTGTTTTTT | CASSIRRTSIGEKLFF
- | TRBJ1-4 | - | TRBV19 | TGTGCCAGTAGTGCATTGACAGCGCCTAATGAAAAACTGTTTTTT | CASSALTAPNEKLFF
- | TRBJ2-7 | - | TRBV6-2/TRBV6-3 | TGTGCCAGCAGCGGGGCTGCCTACTCCTACGAGCAGTACTTC | CASSGAAYSYEQYF
- | TRBJ1-2 | - | TRBV10-3 | TGTGCCAGTGCCACAGGGTCGGATGGCTACACCTTC | CASATGSDGYTF
- | TRBJ2-1 | - | TRBV6-5 | TGTGCCAGCAGAGGGGCAGGGAGGAATGAGCAGTTCTTC | CASRGAGRNEQFF
- | TRBJ2-6 | - | TRBV18 | TGTGCCAGCTCACCCATACAGGGTGCCAGCTCTGGGGCCAACGTCCTGACTTTC | CASSPIQGASSGANVLTF
- | TRBJ1-5 | - | TRBV7-9 | TGTGCCAGCAGCCAATCGGGGGGCAATCAGCCCCAGCATTTT | CASSQSGGNQPQHF
- | TRBJ1-1 | once | TRBV29-1 | TGCAGCGTTGATCGGGGTGGGAACACTGAAGCTTTCTTT | CSVDRGGNTEAFF
TRBD2 | TRBJ2-5 | once | TRBV4-3 | TGCGCCAGCAGCCAGGGGGAGGGGCGCCAAGAGACCCAGTACTTC | CASSQGEGRQETQYF
TRBD1 | TRBJ1-5 | - | TRBV29-1 | TGCAGCGTTGCGGTAGGGACAGGGCTAAATCAGCCCCAGCATTTT | CSVAVGTGLNQPQHF
- | TRBJ1-2 | - | TRBV12-3/TRBV12-4 | TGTGCCAGCAGTGGGGGGGAGGGTCAAACCTTC | CASSGGEGQTF
TRBD1 | TRBJ1-1 | - | TRBV5-4 | TGTGCCAGCAGCTGGGGACAGTCTGAAGCTTTCTTT | CASSWGQSEAFF
- | TRBJ2-5 | - | TRBV20-1 | TGCAGTGCTATCTTGGAGACCCAGTACTTC | CSAILETQYF
- | TRBJ1-1 | - | TRBV11-2 | TGTGCCAGCACCCCCCGCAGACAGAACACTGAAGCTTTCTTT | CASTPRRQNTEAFF
TRBD2 | TRBJ2-1 | - | TRBV18 | TGTGCCAGCTCACCTACTGGGCCACTAGCGGGTAATCCCTACAATGAGCAGTTCTTC | CASSPTGPLAGNPYNEQFF
- | TRBJ2-1 | - | TRBV9 | TGTGCCAGCAGCACCCTTTCGTGGGAGTACAATGAGCAGTTCTTC | CASSTLSWEYNEQFF
- | TRBJ2-1 | - | TRBV7-2 | TGTGCCAGCAGCTTCAACAATGAGCAGTTCTTC | CASSFNNEQFF
TRBD2 | TRBJ2-1 | - | TRBV5-5 | TGTGCCAGCAGCTTGGATCTAGCGGGGGGTCCCCCCTACAATGAGCAGTTCTTC | CASSLDLAGGPPYNEQFF
TRBD1 | TRBJ2-7 | - | TRBV3-1/TRBV3-2 | TGTGCCAGCAGCCTACAGGGGACAGGGTTCCACGAGCAGTACTTC | CASSLQGTGFHEQYF
- | TRBJ2-2 | few | TRBV19 | TGTGCCAGTAGTTCCCAAACCGGGGAGCTGTTTTTT | CASSSQTGELFF
TRBD1 | TRBJ1-2 | - | TRBV14 | TGTGCCAGCAGCCAGGGACAGGGTTACTATGGCTACACCTTC | CASSQGQGYYGYTF